This paragraph reports one TCR beta chain. This clone was seen a few times. The antigen it binds to is not known. The record has no base qualities; no much larger clone is one base away. The library came from the immunoSEQ multiplex PCR assay. TCRdb mirrors the immuneACCESS table, restricted to in-frame sequences. Some clones are absent from its copies; in checked studies, under half trace to an unresolved V gene, and the reason for the others is unknown. This sample gives some 37,000 clones in total; 55% to 75% of them show up just once. The ten most abundant clones make up under 13% of the sample. In the germline V gene, CDR1 corresponds to SGHTA and CDR2 to FQGTGA. Including cysteine and phenylalanine, the CDR3 has 18 amino acids. The read is trimmed to its CDR3 DNA, 54 bases read in frame from base 1. Ends trimmed: V by 5 bases, J by 6 bases; bases unmatched to a gene: 22. The data were obtained in a study of radiotherapy plus CTLA-4 blockade in lung cancer (dated by TCRdb to between 2018 and 2020). Regarding the study in general: Among enrolled patients, approximately 18% had an objective response and 25% to 35% reached disease control.

Focal radiation therapy combined with CTLA-4 blockade (ipilimumab) was tested in patients with chemo-refractory metastatic non-small-cell lung cancer. The study at large found these results: Increased serum interferon-beta after radiation, together with early dynamic changes in blood T cell clones, were reported to be the strongest predictors of response. After treatment with radiotherapy and ipilimumab, TCR clones that originated in tumors expanded in peripheral blood.

Here the chain combines TRBV7-3 and TRBJ2-7; TRBD2 aligns with 7 central bases. The TCR sequence derives from a human donor with non-small cell lung cancer who had stable disease on radiotherapy plus ipilimumab. Sequences were derived from peripheral blood, sampled from a patient treated with radiotherapy plus ipilimumab. DNA sequence: TGTGCCAGCAGCACCGGCCAAGTCCGGGACTACCTGTTGGCCGAGCAGTACTTC. It codes for CASSTGQVRDYLLAEQYF.